This note documents a single TCR beta chain sequence. Looked up from germline, CDR1 is MNHEY and CDR2 is SMNVEV (reference sequence). Between the trimmed V and J ends, which lost 5 bases and 2 bases, there was a span of 10 bases. The CDR3 runs to 14 residues. Original processing notes: For nucleated cells, counts were estimated from reference gene primer amplification. This table comes from immunoSEQ multiplex PCR, and its TCRdb copy is limited to in-frame clones, with some not included. Clone size and the V and J calls come from that table; the DNA yielded D and trimming. The top ten clones hold 2% to 3% of a sample with about 150,000 clones, approximately 86% of them seen once. The Seattle patients, enrolled during active infection, were followed longitudinally. The data belong to a study of blood T cell repertoires in COVID-19. Study as a whole: COVID-19 samples from acute and convalescent phases originated in the United States, Italy and Spain. T cells, B-cell-depleted T cells, or PBMCs supplied cDNA or gDNA.

The clonotype comes from an elderly woman with COVID-19, enrolled during active disease. Sequenced sample: peripheral blood. The chain is built from TRBV27 and TRBJ2-1, with a tentative D call TRBD2 (5 bases). CDR3 residues: CASSRRLAYNEQFF. The CDR3 nucleotides read TGTGCCAGCAGTCGGAGGCTAGCCTACAATGAGCAGTTCTTC.